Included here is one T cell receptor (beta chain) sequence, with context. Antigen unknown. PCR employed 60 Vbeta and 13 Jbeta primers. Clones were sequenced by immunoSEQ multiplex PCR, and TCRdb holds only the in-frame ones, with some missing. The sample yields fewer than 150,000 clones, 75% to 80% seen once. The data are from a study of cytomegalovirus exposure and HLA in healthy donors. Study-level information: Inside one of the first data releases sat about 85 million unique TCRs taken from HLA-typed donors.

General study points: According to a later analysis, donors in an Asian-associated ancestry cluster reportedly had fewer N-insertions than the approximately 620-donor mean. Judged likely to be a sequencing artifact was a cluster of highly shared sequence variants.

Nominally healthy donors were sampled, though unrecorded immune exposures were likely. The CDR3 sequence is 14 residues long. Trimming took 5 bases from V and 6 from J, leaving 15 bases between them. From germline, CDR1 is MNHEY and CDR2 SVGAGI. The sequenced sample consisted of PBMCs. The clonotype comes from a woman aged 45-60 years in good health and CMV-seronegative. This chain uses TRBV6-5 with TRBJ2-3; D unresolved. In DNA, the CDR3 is TGTGCCAGCAGTCCGGCAGCAGTGGAGGATACGCAGTATTTT. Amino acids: CASSPAAVEDTQYF.